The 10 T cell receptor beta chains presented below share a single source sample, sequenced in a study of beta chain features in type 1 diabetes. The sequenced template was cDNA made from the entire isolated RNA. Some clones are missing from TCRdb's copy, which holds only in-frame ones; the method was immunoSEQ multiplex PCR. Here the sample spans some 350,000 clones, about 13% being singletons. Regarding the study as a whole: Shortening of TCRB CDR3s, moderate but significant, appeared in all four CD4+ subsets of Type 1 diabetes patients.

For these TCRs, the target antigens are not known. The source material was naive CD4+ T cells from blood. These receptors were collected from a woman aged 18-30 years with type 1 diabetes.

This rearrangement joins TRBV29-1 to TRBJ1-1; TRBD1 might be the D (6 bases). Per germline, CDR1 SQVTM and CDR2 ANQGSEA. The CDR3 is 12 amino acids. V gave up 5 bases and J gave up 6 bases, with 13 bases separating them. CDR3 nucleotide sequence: TGCAGCGTTCCAGGGGTGGATGCTGAAGCTTTCTTT. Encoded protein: CSVPGVDAEAFF.

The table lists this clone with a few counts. CDR3 nucleotides: TGTGCCAGCACCTCGGGTGACCCGAACACCGGGGAGCTGTTTTTT. It codes for CASTSGDPNTGELFF. This chain uses TRBV7-9 with TRBJ2-2; D uncertain. The CDR3 is 15 amino acids. Trimming took 7 bases from V and 0 from J, leaving 12 bases between them. In germline, CDR1 is SEHNR, CDR2 FQNEAQ (reference sequence). Together with reference TRBV7-9 and TRBJ2-2, the CDR3 gives the full variable domain: DTGVSQNPRHKITKRGQNVTFRCDPISEHNRLYWYRQTLGQGPEFLTYFQNEAQLEKSRLLSDRFSAERPKGSFSTLEIQRTEQGDSAMYLCASTSGDPNTGELFFGEGSRLTVL.

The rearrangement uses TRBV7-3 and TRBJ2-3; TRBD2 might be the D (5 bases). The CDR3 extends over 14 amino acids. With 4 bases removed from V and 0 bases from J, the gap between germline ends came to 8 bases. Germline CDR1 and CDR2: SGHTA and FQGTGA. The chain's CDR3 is CASSSRGSTDTQYF. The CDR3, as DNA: TGTGCCAGCAGCTCTCGAGGGAGCACAGATACGCAGTATTTT.

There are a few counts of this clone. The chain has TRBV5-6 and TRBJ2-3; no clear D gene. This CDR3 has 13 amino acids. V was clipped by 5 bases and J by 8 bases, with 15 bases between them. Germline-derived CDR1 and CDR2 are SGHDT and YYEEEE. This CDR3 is CASRVPSGGTQYF. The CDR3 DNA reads TGTGCCAGCAGGGTCCCCTCGGGTGGTACGCAGTATTTT.

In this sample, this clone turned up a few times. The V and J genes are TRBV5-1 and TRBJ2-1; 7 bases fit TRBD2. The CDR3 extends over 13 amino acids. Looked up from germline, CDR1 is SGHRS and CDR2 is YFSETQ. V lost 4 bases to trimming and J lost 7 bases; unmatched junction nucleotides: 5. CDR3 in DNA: TGCGCCAGCAGCGCGGGACTAAGGAATGAGCAGTTCTTC. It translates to CASSAGLRNEQFF.

CDR3 amino acids: CASSSLAGVVNEQYV. CDR3 DNA: TGTGCCAGCAGTTCTCTCGCGGGGGTGGTAAACGAGCAGTACGTC. The chain is built from TRBV11-2 and TRBJ2-7; TRBD2 matches at 7 bases. Germline-derived CDR1 and CDR2 are SGHAT and FQNNGV. This CDR3 is built from 15 residues. Trimming at V came to 6 bases and at J to 5 bases, leaving 13 bases not matched to a gene.

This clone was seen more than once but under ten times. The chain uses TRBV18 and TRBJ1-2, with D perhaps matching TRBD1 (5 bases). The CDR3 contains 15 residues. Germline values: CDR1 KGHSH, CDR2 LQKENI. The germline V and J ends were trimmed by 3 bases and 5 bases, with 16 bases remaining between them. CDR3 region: CASSPTNTGPYGYTF. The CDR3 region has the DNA TGTGCCAGCTCACCTACAAATACAGGACCTTATGGCTACACCTTC.

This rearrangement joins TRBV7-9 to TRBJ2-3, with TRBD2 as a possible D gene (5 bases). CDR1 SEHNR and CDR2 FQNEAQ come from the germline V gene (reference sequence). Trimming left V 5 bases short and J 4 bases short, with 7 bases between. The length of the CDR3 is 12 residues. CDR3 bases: TGTGCCAGCAGCCCGGAGGCAGATACGCAGTATTTT. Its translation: CASSPEADTQYF.

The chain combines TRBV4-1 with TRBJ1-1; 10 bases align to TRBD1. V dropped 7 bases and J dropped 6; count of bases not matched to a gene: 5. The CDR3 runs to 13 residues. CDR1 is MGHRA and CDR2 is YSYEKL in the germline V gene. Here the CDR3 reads CASTRQGASEAFF. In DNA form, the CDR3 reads TGCGCCAGCACCCGACAGGGGGCCTCTGAAGCTTTCTTT.

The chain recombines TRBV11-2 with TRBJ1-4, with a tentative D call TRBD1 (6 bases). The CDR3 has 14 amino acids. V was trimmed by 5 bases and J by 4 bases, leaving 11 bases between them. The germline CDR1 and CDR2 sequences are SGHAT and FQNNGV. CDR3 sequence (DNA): TGTGCCAGCAGCCCGGGACACCTTAATGAAAAACTGTTTTTT. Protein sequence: CASSPGHLNEKLFF.